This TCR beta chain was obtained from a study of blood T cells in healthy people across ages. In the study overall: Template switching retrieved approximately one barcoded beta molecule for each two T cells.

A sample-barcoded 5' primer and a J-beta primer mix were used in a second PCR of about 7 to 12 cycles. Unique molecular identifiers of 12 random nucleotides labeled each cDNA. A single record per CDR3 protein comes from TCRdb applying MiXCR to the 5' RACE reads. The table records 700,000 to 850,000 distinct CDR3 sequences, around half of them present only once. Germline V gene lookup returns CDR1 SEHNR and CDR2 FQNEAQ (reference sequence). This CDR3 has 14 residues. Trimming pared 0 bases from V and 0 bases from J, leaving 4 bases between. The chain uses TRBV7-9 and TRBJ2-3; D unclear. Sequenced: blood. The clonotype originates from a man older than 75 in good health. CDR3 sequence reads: CASSLAISTDTQYF. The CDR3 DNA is TGTGCCAGCAGCTTAGCGATCAGCACAGATACGCAGTATTTT.